This TCR beta chain was recorded in a study of cytomegalovirus exposure and HLA in healthy donors. General observations from the study: The study listed 164 cytomegalovirus-associated TCR beta chains.

Regarding this clone: The target antigen is unknown.

Researchers ran the PCR with 60 Vbeta and 13 Jbeta primers. Libraries were prepared by immunoSEQ multiplex PCR; TCRdb keeps only in-frame clonotypes and omits some of them. Among around 93,000 clones listed, 65% were seen once. With V trimmed by 4 bases and J by 6 bases, 12 bases remained unmatched. CDR3 size: 17 residues. Germline CDR1 reads SGDLS; CDR2 reads YYNGEE. V and J are TRBV9 and TRBJ2-3; 12 bases map to TRBD2. Sequenced sample: PBMCs. This clonotype was sampled from a boy aged 10-17 years in good health and CMV-seropositive. The chain's CDR3 is CASSPRWASGGADTQYF. CDR3 sequence (DNA): TGTGCCAGCAGCCCCCGGTGGGCTAGCGGGGGGGCGGATACGCAGTATTTT.